This TCR beta chain is drawn from a study of PD-1 blockade in mismatch repair-deficient tumors. On the study more broadly: All were previously treated, progressing patients with eleven to twelve mismatch repair-deficient cancer types. Study-wide findings and caveats: Rapid post-treatment expansion, then contraction, generally preceding radiologic response, marked tumor-resident clones.

Every patient had mismatch repair deficiency by PCR or immunohistochemistry. TCR sequencing covered a few patients who responded to pembrolizumab. TCRdb's table, derived via immunoSEQ multiplex PCR, lists solely in-frame clones and lacks some. The sample yields around 40,000 clones, approximately 80% seen once. Germline V gene lookup returns CDR1 SGHRS and CDR2 YFSETQ. CDR3 length equals 15 residues. The V gene end was trimmed by 4 bases and the J gene end by 3 bases; junction bases not matched to a gene: 4. To note about this clone: Its cognate antigen is unknown. Other DNA sequences from this sample encode an identical CDR3 as well.

The specimen comprised PBMCs, sampled roughly nine months after starting pembrolizumab. The TCR was taken from an adult with mismatch repair-deficient cancer. This chain connects TRBV5-1 to TRBJ2-1, with TRBD1 matching over 10 bases. The CDR3 reads CASSLGQGSYNEQFF. CDR3 nucleotides: TGCGCCAGCAGCCTGGGACAGGGGAGCTACAATGAGCAGTTCTTC.